This T cell receptor (beta chain) is drawn from a study of cytomegalovirus exposure and HLA in healthy donors. About this clone: Its target is unknown.

The length of the CDR3 is 14 residues. The V end was cut by 4 bases, the J end by 5 bases, with 14 bases between. Per germline, CDR1 SGHAT and CDR2 FQDESV (reference sequence). This PCR relied on a set of 60 Vbeta primers and 13 Jbeta primers. Produced via immunoSEQ multiplex PCR; TCRdb's table is partial and in-frame only. The sample holds fewer than 200,000 clones, roughly 13% seen once. Study findings and constraints: A cluster of highly shared sequence variants was likely a sequencing artifact.

The chain uses TRBV11-1 and TRBJ1-1; perhaps TRBD1 as D (6 bases). The sample was PBMCs. This clonotype was sampled from a man between 45 and 60 years old in good health and CMV-seropositive. CDR3 in amino acids: CASSSGASGTEAFF. CDR3 DNA sequence: TGTGCCAGCAGCTCAGGGGCATCGGGGACTGAAGCTTTCTTT.